This TCR beta chain stems from a study of PD-1 blockade in classical Hodgkin lymphoma. Background on the study: Intravenous delivery of nivolumab at 3 mg/kg to patients occurred every 2 weeks. Findings and limits, study-wide: Diversity in CD4+ TCRs, unlike that measured in CD8+ TCRs, had risen significantly by C4D1.

Turning to this clone: Antigen: not known.

Measured with immunoSEQ multiplex PCR; TCRdb has only the in-frame clones, and not every one. This sample has over 15,000 clones, with 65% to 80% found just once. Time point meaning: cycle 4 day 1 (C4D1), after less than seven weeks of nivolumab. All patients relapsed after autologous stem cell transplantation, and brentuximab vedotin exposure varied. Magnetic negative selection was used to purify CD4+ T cells from thawed PBMCs. V lost 3 bases, J lost 9 bases, and 18 bases lay in between. Germline V gene sequence: CDR1 SGHKS, CDR2 YYEKEE (reference sequence). The CDR3 loop spans 14 amino acids. The sample in question was CD4+ T cells from blood, obtained before the fourth cycle of nivolumab. V usage is TRBV5-5 and J usage is TRBJ2-5; possible D gene TRBD1, 6 bases. The TCR comes from a human donor with classical Hodgkin lymphoma. The CDR3 is CASSSALVAGAQYF. In nucleotides, the CDR3 is TGTGCCAGCAGCTCGGCTTTAGTGGCAGGGGCCCAGTACTTC.